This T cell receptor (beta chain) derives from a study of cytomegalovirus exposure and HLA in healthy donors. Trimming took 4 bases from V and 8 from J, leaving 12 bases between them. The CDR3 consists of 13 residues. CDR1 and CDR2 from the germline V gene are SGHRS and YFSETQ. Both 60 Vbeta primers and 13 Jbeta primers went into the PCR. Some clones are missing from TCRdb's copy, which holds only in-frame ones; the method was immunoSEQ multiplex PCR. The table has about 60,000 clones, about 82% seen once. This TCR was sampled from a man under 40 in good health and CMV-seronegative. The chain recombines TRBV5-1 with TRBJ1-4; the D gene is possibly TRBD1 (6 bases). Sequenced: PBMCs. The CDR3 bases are TGCGCCAGCAGCCTAGGGGGTCAGGAAAAACTGTTTTTT. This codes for CASSLGGQEKLFF.